The 28 T cell receptor beta chains below all came from one sample that was sequenced in a study of high-grade serous ovarian cancer treatment subgroups. The tumor samples were collected prior to definitive surgery or chemotherapy. TCRdb keeps only in-frame clones here, not all; method: immunoSEQ multiplex PCR. The sample lists approximately 15,000 clones, 73% occurring once. Sequencing was performed on tumor tissue. These receptors all stem from a human donor with high-grade serous ovarian cancer.

The chain is built from TRBV28 and TRBJ2-2; either TRBD1 or TRBD2 may supply D (5 bases each). Trimming shortened V by 4 bases and J by 15 bases, and 18 bases separated the two germline ends. This CDR3 has 13 amino acids. Germline V gene lookup returns CDR1 MDHEN and CDR2 SYDVKM. CDR3 sequence: CASSSPQTGTMFF. In nucleotides, the CDR3 is TGTGCCAGCAGTTCCCCCCAAACCGGGACGATGTTTTTT.

The chain uses TRBV11-2 and TRBJ2-7; 8 bases are shared with TRBD2. The germline gives CDR1 SGHAT, CDR2 FQNNGV. The CDR3 covers 16 residues. The ends lost 1 base at V and 2 bases at J; junction bases unmatched: 7. CDR3 coding DNA: TGTGCCAGCAGCTTAGTGGGCGGGGGGTCCGCCTACGAGCAGTACTTC. This translates into CASSLVGGGSAYEQYF.

This clone was seen more than once but under ten times. The chain carries TRBV18 and TRBJ2-7; D could derive from TRBD1 or TRBD2 (5 bases each). Germline CDR1 reads KGHSH; CDR2 reads LQKENI. The CDR3 runs to 15 residues. V was pared by 3 bases and J by 3 bases, with 15 bases between. CDR3 sequence: CASSPGTPGRYEQYF. For the CDR3, the DNA is TGTGCCAGCTCACCCGGGACCCCAGGGCGCTACGAGCAGTACTTC.

The chain uses TRBV5-8 and TRBJ2-3; 8 nucleotides match TRBD1. J was trimmed by 2 bases and V by 6 bases; bases with no gene match: 8. The CDR3 runs to 15 residues. CDR1 SGHTS and CDR2 YDEGEE come from the germline V gene. For the CDR3, the DNA is TGTGCCAGCAAACCGGGACAGGTATTCACAGATACGCAGTATTTT. As protein: CASKPGQVFTDTQYF.

V is TRBV28 and J is TRBJ2-5; either TRBD1 or TRBD2 may supply D (5 bases each). The CDR3 is 14 amino acids. V was pared by 7 bases and J by 5 bases, with 17 bases between. Germline V gene lookup returns CDR1 MDHEN and CDR2 SYDVKM. Here the CDR3 reads CASTPGTRAETQYF. Written as DNA, the CDR3 is TGTGCCAGCACCCCCGGGACCCGGGCGGAGACCCAGTACTTC.

The chain is built from TRBV2 and TRBJ2-7, with a tentative D call TRBD1 (6 bases). CDR1 is SNHLY and CDR2 is FYNNEI in the germline V gene. The germline V and J ends were trimmed by 7 bases and 2 bases, with 9 bases remaining between them. The CDR3 extends over 12 amino acids. CDR3 DNA sequence: TGTGCCAGCACAGGGGATGCCTACGAGCAGTACTTC. Translated, it gives CASTGDAYEQYF.

This chain joins TRBV7-9 and TRBJ1-2; 10 nucleotides align to TRBD1. The CDR3 runs to 14 residues. Germline CDR1 reads SEHNR; CDR2 reads FQNEAQ (reference sequence). The ends lost 5 bases at V and 4 bases at J; junction bases unmatched: 4. CDR3 coding DNA: TGTGCCAGCAGCCCGGGACAGGGGTTCTATGGCTACACCTTC. Its protein product is CASSPGQGFYGYTF. The full variable domain, completed using reference TRBV7-9 and TRBJ1-2, is DTGVSQNPRHKITKRGQNVTFRCDPISEHNRLYWYRQTLGQGPEFLTYFQNEAQLEKSRLLSDRFSAERPKGSFSTLEIQRTEQGDSAMYLCASSPGQGFYGYTFGSGTRLTVV.

Here the CDR3 DNA reads TGTGCCACCAGCAGAGATCGGTTCACAGGACCTAGCAATCAGCCCCAGCATTTT. Translating it yields CATSRDRFTGPSNQPQHF. The rearrangement uses TRBV15 and TRBJ1-5; D possibly corresponds to TRBD1 (5 bases). Trimming left V 0 bases short and J 0 bases short, with 15 bases between. This CDR3 is 18 amino acids long. Per germline, CDR1 LNHNV and CDR2 YYDKDF (reference sequence).

This clone is a singleton in its sample. This sequence joins TRBV19 and TRBJ2-7; a possible D gene is TRBD2 (6 bases). The V end lost 3 bases, the J end lost 3 bases, and 9 bases lay between the germline ends. CDR1 and CDR2 from the germline V gene are LNHDA and SQIVND (reference sequence). This CDR3 contains 13 residues. This CDR3 is CASSMIGGYEQYF. CDR3 bases: TGTGCCAGTAGTATGATCGGGGGCTACGAGCAGTACTTC.

This chain links TRBV5-1 with TRBJ2-5; TRBD1 agrees at 10 bases. Germline V gives CDR1 SGHRS, CDR2 YFSETQ. This CDR3 region has 17 residues. V lost 1 base, J lost 11 bases, and 17 bases stayed unmatched. The DNA of the CDR3 is TGCGCCAGCAGCTTGATGTCGCTCCGGGACAGGGGTGGGGAGCAGTACTTC. It translates to CASSLMSLRDRGGEQYF.

V and J are TRBV30 and TRBJ1-1; D unclear. The germline CDR1 and CDR2 sequences are GTSNPN and SVGIG (reference sequence). Trimming stripped 3 bases from V and 3 bases from J, with 11 bases between. CDR3 length equals 13 residues. CDR3 nucleotide sequence: TGTGCCTGGAGAAGAGCGTTATACACTGAAGCTTTCTTT. Protein product: CAWRRALYTEAFF.

V is TRBV7-3 and J is TRBJ2-4; D is perhaps TRBD2 (5 bases). Germline V gene lookup returns CDR1 SGHTA and CDR2 FQGTGA. The CDR3 length is 15 residues. V was cut by 5 bases and J by 8 bases, with 19 bases left in between. The CDR3: CASSENAGFRHIQYF. The CDR3 coding sequence is TGTGCCAGCAGCGAGAATGCGGGCTTTAGACACATTCAGTACTTC.

V and J are TRBV7-2 and TRBJ2-7; D remains unclear. Germline-derived CDR1 and CDR2 are SGHTA and FQGNSA. V lost 3 bases and J lost 2, with 17 bases in between. This CDR3 is built from 16 residues. This CDR3 reads CASSLGPPGFTYEQYF. The CDR3 coding sequence is TGTGCCAGCAGCTTGGGCCCTCCAGGCTTCACCTACGAGCAGTACTTC. Full variable domain (rest looked up from reference TRBV7-2 and TRBJ2-7): GAGVSQSPSNKVTEKGKDVELRCDPISGHTALYWYRQSLGQGLEFLIYFQGNSAPDKSGLPSDRFSAERTGGSVSTLTIQRTQQEDSAVYLCASSLGPPGFTYEQYFGPGTRLTVT.

The rearrangement links TRBV28 to TRBJ1-5, with 7 nucleotides matching TRBD1. Germline V gene data show CDR1 as MDHEN and CDR2 as SYDVKM. Unmatched junction bases numbered 11, after V lost 7 bases and J lost 5 bases. The CDR3 sequence is 15 residues long. The CDR3 region has the DNA TGTGCCAGCATTCAAGGACAGGCCGGCTATCAGCCCCAGCATTTT. Amino acids: CASIQGQAGYQPQHF.

V gene TRBV6-5 combines with J gene TRBJ2-7, with D unclear. V gave up 5 bases and J gave up 1 base, with 12 bases separating them. The CDR3 spans 14 residues. CDR1 and CDR2 (germline): MNHEY, SVGAGI. DNA for the CDR3: TGTGCCAGCAGTGAAGGTCCGGGTTCCTACGAGCAGTACTTC. Protein sequence: CASSEGPGSYEQYF.

This clone was seen once. Additional DNA sequences in this sample encode the identical CDR3. The chain combines TRBV6-5 with TRBJ2-6; D is ambiguous. The CDR3 totals 14 residues. The V gene lost 4 bases and the J gene lost 0 bases, with 4 bases spanning the gap. Germline CDR1 is MNHEY and CDR2 is SVGAGI. The CDR3 loop is CASSSSSGANVLTF. The CDR3 DNA follows: TGTGCCAGCAGTTCAAGCTCTGGGGCCAACGTCCTGACTTTC.

This rearrangement joins TRBV7-7 to TRBJ2-7, with D possibly being TRBD1 (6 bases). The length of the CDR3 is 13 residues. Germline V gene sequence: CDR1 SSHAT, CDR2 FNYEAQ (reference sequence). Trimming removed 1 base at V and 5 bases at J, with 9 bases between. The CDR3 coding sequence is TGTGCCAGCAGCTTAGACAGGGACGACGAGCAGTACTTC. It yields the protein CASSLDRDDEQYF.

The chain recombines TRBV30 with TRBJ1-5; TRBD1 matches at 9 bases. Trimming at V came to 5 bases and at J to 10 bases, leaving 12 bases not matched to a gene. CDR1 GTSNPN and CDR2 SVGIG come from the germline V gene (reference sequence). This CDR3 is 14 amino acids long. The CDR3 DNA is TGTGCCTGGTCGACAGGGGGAATGGTACGCCCCCAGCATTTT. Protein sequence: CAWSTGGMVRPQHF.

The rearrangement joins TRBV4-2 to TRBJ1-5; D unresolved. The CDR3 is made up of 13 amino acids. V dropped 0 bases and J dropped 9 bases, with 9 bases sitting between them. The V gene's germline CDR1 is LGHNA and CDR2 YNFKEQ. Written as DNA, the CDR3 is TGTGCCAGCAGCCAAGATAGGGCACGGCCCCAGCATTTT. Translation gives CASSQDRARPQHF.

This clone is large. The chain combines TRBV7-9 with TRBJ2-5; tentatively, D is TRBD2 (6 bases). The CDR3 extends over 15 amino acids. Germline CDR1 SEHNR, CDR2 FQNEAQ (reference sequence). V was pared by 7 bases and J by 5 bases, with 20 bases between. The CDR3: CASTRLEGPGETQYF. In DNA, the CDR3 is TGTGCCAGCACCCGTCTGGAGGGGCCGGGGGAGACCCAGTACTTC.

This chain uses TRBV4-2 with TRBJ2-3, with 11 bases fitting TRBD2. Germline CDR1 reads LGHNA; CDR2 reads YNFKEQ. CDR3 length equals 18 residues. V was pared by 4 bases and J by 1 base, with 10 bases of the junction left unmatched. The CDR3 region is CASSLTPTSGAGTDTQYF. CDR3 nucleotides: TGTGCCAGCAGCCTCACCCCGACTAGCGGGGCCGGCACAGATACGCAGTATTTT.

The chain combines TRBV5-8 with TRBJ1-3, with D unclear. The germline V and J ends were trimmed by 2 bases and 4 bases, with 4 bases remaining between them. The CDR3 consists of 12 residues. CDR1 SGHTS and CDR2 YDEGEE come from the germline V gene. The CDR3 is CASSLVGNTIYF. The CDR3 nucleotides read TGTGCCAGCAGCTTAGTAGGAAACACCATATATTTT. Complete variable domain (other parts from reference TRBV5-8 and TRBJ1-3): EAGVTQSPTHLIKTRGQQATLRCSPISGHTSVYWYQQALGLGLQFLLWYDEGEERNRGNFPPRFSGRQFPNYSSELNVNALELEDSALYLCASSLVGNTIYFGEGSWLTVV.

The chain uses TRBV6-1 and TRBJ1-2, with 9 positions matching TRBD1. V shed 4 bases and J 7 bases; nucleotides not matched to a gene: 7. CDR3 length: 14 amino acids. Germline loops: CDR1 MNHNS, CDR2 SASEGT. The CDR3 protein is CASSVNRGLSGYTF. CDR3 nucleotide sequence: TGTGCCAGCAGTGTTAACAGGGGGCTGTCTGGCTACACCTTC.

The chain carries TRBV4-3 and TRBJ2-2; D is unclear. Germline CDR1 reads LGHNA; CDR2 reads YSLEER. The CDR3 totals 12 residues. The ends were cut back, 4 bases at V and 4 bases at J, with 4 bases in the middle. The CDR3 spells CASSRGTGELFF. The CDR3 DNA is TGCGCCAGCAGCCGGGGCACCGGGGAGCTGTTTTTT.

This rearrangement joins TRBV5-4 to TRBJ2-7, with 8 bases identical to TRBD1. CDR1 SGHNT and CDR2 YYREEE come from the germline V gene (reference sequence). CDR3 length equals 15 residues. V dropped 4 bases and J dropped 2; count of bases not matched to a gene: 8. CDR3 bases: TGTGCCAGCAGCCCTTCCCCCAGGGGGCCCTACGAGCAGTACTTC. Translated: CASSPSPRGPYEQYF.

The rearrangement uses TRBV11-2 and TRBJ1-1; perhaps TRBD1 as D (5 bases). Germline V gives CDR1 SGHAT, CDR2 FQNNGV. V gave up 4 bases and J gave up 0 bases, with 15 bases separating them. CDR3 length: 16 amino acids. The CDR3 DNA reads as TGTGCCAGCAGCTCGAGCCAAGGGGCCATGAACACTGAAGCTTTCTTT. Translated: CASSSSQGAMNTEAFF.

V is TRBV7-8 and J is TRBJ2-1; TRBD2 aligns across 8 bases. The CDR3 runs to 18 residues. After removal of 1 base from V and 0 bases from J, the junction contained 8 bases not matched to a gene. Germline lookup yields CDR1 SGHVS and CDR2 FQNEAQ. CDR3 nucleotides: TGTGCCAGCAGCTTAGAGGCGGGGGGCCTGAGCTCCTACAATGAGCAGTTCTTC. It codes for CASSLEAGGLSSYNEQFF.

There are a few counts of this clone. V gene TRBV6-5 combines with J gene TRBJ1-3; D might be TRBD1 (6 bases). Trimming left V 8 bases short and J 4 bases short, with 12 bases between. Germline CDR1 reads MNHEY; CDR2 reads SVGAGI. The CDR3 has 13 amino acids. CDR3 sequence: CASVAGAGNTIYF. The CDR3 coding sequence is TGTGCCAGCGTTGCGGGGGCCGGAAACACCATATATTTT.